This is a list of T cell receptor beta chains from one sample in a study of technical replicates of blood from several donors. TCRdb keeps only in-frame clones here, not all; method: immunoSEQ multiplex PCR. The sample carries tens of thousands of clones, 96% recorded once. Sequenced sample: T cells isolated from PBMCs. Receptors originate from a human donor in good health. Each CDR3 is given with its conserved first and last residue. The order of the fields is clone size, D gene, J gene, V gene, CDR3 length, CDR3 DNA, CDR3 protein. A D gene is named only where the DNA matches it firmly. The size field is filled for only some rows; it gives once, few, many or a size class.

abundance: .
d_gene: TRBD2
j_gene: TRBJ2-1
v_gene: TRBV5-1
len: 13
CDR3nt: TGCGCCAGCAGCTTGGCGGGAGGCAATGAGCAGTTCTTC
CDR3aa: CASSLAGGNEQFF

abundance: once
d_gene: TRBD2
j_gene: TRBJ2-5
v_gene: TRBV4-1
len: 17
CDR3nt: TGCGCCAGCAGCTTAGCGGGAGACGGAAGGACCAGCGAGACCCAGTACTTC
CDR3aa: CASSLAGDGRTSETQYF

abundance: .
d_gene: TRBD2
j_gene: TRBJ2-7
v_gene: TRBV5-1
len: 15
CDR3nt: TGCGCCAGCTCCGGGACTAGCGGGAGAGGCGACGAGCAGTACTTC
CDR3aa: CASSGTSGRGDEQYF

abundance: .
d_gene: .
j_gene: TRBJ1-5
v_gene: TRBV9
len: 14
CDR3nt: TGTGCCAGCAACTCAGGTTATGACAATCAGCCCCAGCATTTT
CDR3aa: CASNSGYDNQPQHF

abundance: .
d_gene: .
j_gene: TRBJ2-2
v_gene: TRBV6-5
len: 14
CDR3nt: TGTGCCAGCAAGAGAGGGGGGGACACCGGGGAGCTGTTTTTT
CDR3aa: CASKRGGDTGELFF

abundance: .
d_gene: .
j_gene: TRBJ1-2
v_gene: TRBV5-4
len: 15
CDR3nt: TGTGCCAGCAGCTTGTTAGCAGACCCTAACTATGGCTACACCTTC
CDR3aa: CASSLLADPNYGYTF

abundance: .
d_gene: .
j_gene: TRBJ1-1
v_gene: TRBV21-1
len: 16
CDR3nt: TGTGCCAGCAGCAAACCAAACAGGGGACTCTACACTGAAGCTTTCTTT
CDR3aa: CASSKPNRGLYTEAFF

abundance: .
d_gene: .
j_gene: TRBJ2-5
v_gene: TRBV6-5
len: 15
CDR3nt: TGTGCCAGCCAACGAAGACAGGGAGGAGGAGAGACCCAGTACTTC
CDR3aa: CASQRRQGGGETQYF

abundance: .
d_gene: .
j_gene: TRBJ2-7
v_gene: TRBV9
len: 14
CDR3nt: TGTGCCAGCAGCGTGCGACTAGGGAGTTACGAGCAGTACTTC
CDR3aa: CASSVRLGSYEQYF

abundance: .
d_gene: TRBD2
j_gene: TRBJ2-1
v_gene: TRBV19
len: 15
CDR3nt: TGTGCCAGTAGTATAGTGAGCGGGAGCGGAGCTGAGCAGTTCTTC
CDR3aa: CASSIVSGSGAEQFF

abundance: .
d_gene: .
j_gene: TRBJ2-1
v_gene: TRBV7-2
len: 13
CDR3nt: TGTGCCAGCAGCTTAGGGGTAGCCCATGAGCAGTTCTTC
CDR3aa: CASSLGVAHEQFF

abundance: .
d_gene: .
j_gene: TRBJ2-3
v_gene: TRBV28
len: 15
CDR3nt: TGTGCCAGCAGTTCTAGGGGAAATACGGCAGATACGCAGTATTTT
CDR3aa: CASSSRGNTADTQYF

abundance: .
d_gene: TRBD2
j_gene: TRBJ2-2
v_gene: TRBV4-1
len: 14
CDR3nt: TGCGCCAGCAGCCCCCGGACTAGCTCCGGGGAGCTGTTTTTT
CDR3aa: CASSPRTSSGELFF

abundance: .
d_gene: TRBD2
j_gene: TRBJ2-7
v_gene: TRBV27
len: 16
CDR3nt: TGTGCCAGCAGTTTCTCGGGCGGGACTAGAACCTACGAGCAGTACTTC
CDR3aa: CASSFSGGTRTYEQYF

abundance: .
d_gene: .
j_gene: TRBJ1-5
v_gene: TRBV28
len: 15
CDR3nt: TGTGCCAGCACCAACGCGGGAGGGAGCAATCAGCCCCAGCATTTT
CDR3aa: CASTNAGGSNQPQHF

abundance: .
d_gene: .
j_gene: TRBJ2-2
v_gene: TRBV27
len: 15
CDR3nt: TGTGCCAGCAACCAACTACGCAGGGCCACCGGGGAGCTGTTTTTT
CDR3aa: CASNQLRRATGELFF

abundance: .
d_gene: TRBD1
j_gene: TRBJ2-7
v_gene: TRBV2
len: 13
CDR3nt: TGTGCCAGCATGCGGGACAGGGACTACGAGCAGTACTTC
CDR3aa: CASMRDRDYEQYF

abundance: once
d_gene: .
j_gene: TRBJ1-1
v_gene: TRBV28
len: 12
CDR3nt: TGTGCCAGCCACGACACCAACACTGAAGCTTTCTTT
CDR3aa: CASHDTNTEAFF

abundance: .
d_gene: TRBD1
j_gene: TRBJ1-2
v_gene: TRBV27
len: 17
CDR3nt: TGTGCCAGCAGGCCCTACGGGACAGGGCGTTTATTCTATGGCTACACCTTC
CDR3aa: CASRPYGTGRLFYGYTF

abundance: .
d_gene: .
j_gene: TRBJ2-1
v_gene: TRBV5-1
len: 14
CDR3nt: TGCGCCAGCAGCTTGGAGTCACTTTACAATGAGCAGTTCTTC
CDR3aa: CASSLESLYNEQFF

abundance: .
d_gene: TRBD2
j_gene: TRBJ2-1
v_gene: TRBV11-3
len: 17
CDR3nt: TGTGCCAGCAGCTTAGCGCCCAGGGCTAGCGGGAGGGATGAGCAGTTCTTC
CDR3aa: CASSLAPRASGRDEQFF

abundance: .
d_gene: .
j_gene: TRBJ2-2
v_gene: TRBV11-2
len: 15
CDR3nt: TGTGCCAGCAGCTTAGGTGCGGTGCGCACCGGGGAGCTGTTTTTT
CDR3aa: CASSLGAVRTGELFF

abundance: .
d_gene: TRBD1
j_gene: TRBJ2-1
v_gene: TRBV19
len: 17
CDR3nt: TGTGCCAGTAGTGTCAAACAGGGGCTTCGGGAACACAATGAGCAGTTCTTC
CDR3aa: CASSVKQGLREHNEQFF

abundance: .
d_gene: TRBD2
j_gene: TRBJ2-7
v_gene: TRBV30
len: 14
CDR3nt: TGTGCCTGGAGTGGACTAGCCAGATTGGGAGAGCAGTACTTC
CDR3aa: CAWSGLARLGEQYF

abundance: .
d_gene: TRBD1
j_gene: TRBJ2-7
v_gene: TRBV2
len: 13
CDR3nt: TGTGCCAGCACAGGGGGCCGAACCTACGAGCAGTACTTC
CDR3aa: CASTGGRTYEQYF

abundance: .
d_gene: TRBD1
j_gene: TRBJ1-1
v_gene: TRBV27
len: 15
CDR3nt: TGTGCCACCTCTCGGCAGGGGGCGAAGGGAACTGAAGCTTTCTTT
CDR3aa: CATSRQGAKGTEAFF

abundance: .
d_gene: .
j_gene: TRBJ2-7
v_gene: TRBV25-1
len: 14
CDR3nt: TGTGCCAGCAGTGAATTGTACACATCCTACGAGCAGTACTTC
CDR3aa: CASSELYTSYEQYF

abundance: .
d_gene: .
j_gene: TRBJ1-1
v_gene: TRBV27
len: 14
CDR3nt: TGTGCCAGCAGTTTGGGGACATTGAACACTGAAGCTTTCTTT
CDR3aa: CASSLGTLNTEAFF

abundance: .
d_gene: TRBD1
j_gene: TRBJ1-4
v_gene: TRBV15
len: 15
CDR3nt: TGTGCCACCAGCCTTACCGGGACAGGGGACGAAAAACTGTTTTTT
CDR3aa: CATSLTGTGDEKLFF

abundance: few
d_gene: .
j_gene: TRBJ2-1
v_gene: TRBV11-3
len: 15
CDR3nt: TGTGCCAGCAGCTTAGGCGGGGCTGGGGCGGGTGAGCAGTTCTTC
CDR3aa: CASSLGGAGAGEQFF

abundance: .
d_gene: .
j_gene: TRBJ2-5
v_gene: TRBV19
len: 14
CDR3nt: TGTGCCAGTAGTATAGCGGCGGGAAAAGAGACCCAGTACTTC
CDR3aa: CASSIAAGKETQYF

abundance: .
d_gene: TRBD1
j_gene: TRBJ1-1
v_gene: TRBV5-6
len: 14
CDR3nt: TGTGCCAGCAGCATGACAGGGATGAACACTGAAGCTTTCTTT
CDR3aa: CASSMTGMNTEAFF

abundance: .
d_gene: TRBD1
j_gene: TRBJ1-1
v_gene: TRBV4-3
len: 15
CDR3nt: TGCGCCAGCAGCTCTTTAACAGGGGTGGGAACTGAAGCTTTCTTT
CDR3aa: CASSSLTGVGTEAFF

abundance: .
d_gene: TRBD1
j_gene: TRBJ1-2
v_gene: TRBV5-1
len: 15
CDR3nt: TGCGCCAGCAGCGCAATAGCAGGGGGCGCAGAAGGCTACACCTTC
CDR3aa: CASSAIAGGAEGYTF

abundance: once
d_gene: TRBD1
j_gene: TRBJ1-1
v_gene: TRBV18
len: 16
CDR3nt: TGTGCCAGCTCACAAATTCCGCAGGGGGCGGACACTGAAGCTTTCTTT
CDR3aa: CASSQIPQGADTEAFF

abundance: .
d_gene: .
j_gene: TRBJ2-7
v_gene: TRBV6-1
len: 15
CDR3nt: TGTGCCAGCAGTGAATATAGACTAGGGTCCTACGAGCAGTACTTC
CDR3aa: CASSEYRLGSYEQYF

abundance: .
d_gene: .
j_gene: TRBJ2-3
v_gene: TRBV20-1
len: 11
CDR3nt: TGCAGTGCTAGAGAGACTAGACTGCAGTATTTT
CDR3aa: CSARETRLQYF

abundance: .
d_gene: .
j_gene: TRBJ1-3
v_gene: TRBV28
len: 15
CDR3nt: TGTGCCAGCAGGATCTCAGGTGGGCCTGGAAACACCATATATTTT
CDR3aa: CASRISGGPGNTIYF

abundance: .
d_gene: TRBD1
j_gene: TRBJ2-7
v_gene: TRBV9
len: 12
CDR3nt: TGTGCCAGCAGCCTCCGACAGGGCGAGCAGTACTTC
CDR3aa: CASSLRQGEQYF

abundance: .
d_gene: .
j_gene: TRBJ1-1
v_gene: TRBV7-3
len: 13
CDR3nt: TGTGCCAGCAGCTACGCCGAGAAAACTGAAGCTTTCTTT
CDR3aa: CASSYAEKTEAFF

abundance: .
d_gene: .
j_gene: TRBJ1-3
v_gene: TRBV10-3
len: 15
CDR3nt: TGTGCCATCAGTGAGTCTTGGAGCTCTGGAAACACCATATATTTT
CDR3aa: CAISESWSSGNTIYF

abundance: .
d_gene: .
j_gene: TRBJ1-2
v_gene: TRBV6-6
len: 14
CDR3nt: TGTGCCAGCAGCTTTGACACCGGGGACTATGGCTACACCTTC
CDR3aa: CASSFDTGDYGYTF

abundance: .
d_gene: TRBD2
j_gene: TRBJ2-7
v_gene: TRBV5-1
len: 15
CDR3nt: TGCGCCAGCAGCTTGGGACTAGCGGGGACCTACGAGCAGTACTTC
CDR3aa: CASSLGLAGTYEQYF

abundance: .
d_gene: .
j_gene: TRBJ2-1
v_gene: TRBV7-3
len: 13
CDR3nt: TGTGCCAGCAGCTTTCCTAGGTCAGGGGAACGGTTCTTC
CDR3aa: CASSFPRSGERFF

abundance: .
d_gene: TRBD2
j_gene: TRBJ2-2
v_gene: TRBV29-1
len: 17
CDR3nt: TGCAGCGTTGAAGGACTAGCGGGAGGGCCAGGCACCGGGGAGCTGTTTTTT
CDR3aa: CSVEGLAGGPGTGELFF

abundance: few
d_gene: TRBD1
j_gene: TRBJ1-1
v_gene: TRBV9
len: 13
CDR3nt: TGTGCCAGCAGCCCCCAAGGGGGCATTGAAGCTTTCTTT
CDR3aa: CASSPQGGIEAFF

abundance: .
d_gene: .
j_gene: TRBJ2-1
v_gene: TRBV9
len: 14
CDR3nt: TGTGCCAGCAGTGGGGGCGGGAGTGCGAATGAGCAGTTCTTC
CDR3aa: CASSGGGSANEQFF

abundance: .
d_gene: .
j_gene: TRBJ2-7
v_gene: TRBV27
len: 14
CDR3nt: TGTGCCAGCAGTTTAACCCCCAGGAAACACGAGCAGTACTTC
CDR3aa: CASSLTPRKHEQYF

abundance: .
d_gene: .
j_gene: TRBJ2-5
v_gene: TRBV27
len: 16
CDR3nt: TGTGCCAGCAGTCCCTACGGGTCGGAGTACCAAGAGACCCAGTACTTC
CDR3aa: CASSPYGSEYQETQYF

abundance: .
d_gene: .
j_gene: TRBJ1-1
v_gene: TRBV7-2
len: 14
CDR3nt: TGTGCCAGCAGCTTCCAAAGGGGAGGAACTGAAGCTTTCTTT
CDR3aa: CASSFQRGGTEAFF

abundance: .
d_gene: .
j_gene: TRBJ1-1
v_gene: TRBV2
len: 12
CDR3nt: TGTGCCAGAATACTACTCGGGAGCGAAGCTTTCTTT
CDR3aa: CARILLGSEAFF

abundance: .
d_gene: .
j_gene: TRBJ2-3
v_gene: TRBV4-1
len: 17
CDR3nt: TGCGCCAGCAGCCAAGTATTTACGGGAGTCGTCACAGATACGCAGTATTTT
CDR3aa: CASSQVFTGVVTDTQYF

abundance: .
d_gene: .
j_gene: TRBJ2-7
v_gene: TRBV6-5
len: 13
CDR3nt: TGTGCCAGTGGAAGGAGCGCTTCCTACGAGCAGTACTTC
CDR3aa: CASGRSASYEQYF

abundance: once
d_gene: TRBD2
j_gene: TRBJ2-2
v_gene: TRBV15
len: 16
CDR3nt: TGTGCCACCAGCAGAGGGGGGACTATTTTAACCGGGGAGCTGTTTTTT
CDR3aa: CATSRGGTILTGELFF

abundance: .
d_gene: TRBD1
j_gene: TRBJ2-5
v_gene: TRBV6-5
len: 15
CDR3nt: TGTGCCAGCAGTTACGGGGACAGCCTCCAAGAGACCCAGTACTTC
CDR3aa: CASSYGDSLQETQYF

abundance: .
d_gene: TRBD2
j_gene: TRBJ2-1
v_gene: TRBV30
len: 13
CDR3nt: TGTGCCTGGAAGAGCGGGAGCTACAATGAGCAGTTCTTC
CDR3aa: CAWKSGSYNEQFF

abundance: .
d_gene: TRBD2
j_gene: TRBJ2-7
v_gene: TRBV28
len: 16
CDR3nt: TGTGCCAGCAGTTTACCGACTAGCGGGAAGTTATACGAGCAGTACTTC
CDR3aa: CASSLPTSGKLYEQYF

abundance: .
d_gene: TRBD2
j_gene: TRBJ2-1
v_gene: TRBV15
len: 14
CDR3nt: TGTGCCACCAGCAGACTAGCGGGAGGTAGTGAGCAGTTCTTC
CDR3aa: CATSRLAGGSEQFF

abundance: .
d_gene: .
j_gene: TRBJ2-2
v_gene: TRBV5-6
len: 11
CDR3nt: TGTGCCAGCAGTTATATCGGGGAGCTGTTTTTT
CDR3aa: CASSYIGELFF